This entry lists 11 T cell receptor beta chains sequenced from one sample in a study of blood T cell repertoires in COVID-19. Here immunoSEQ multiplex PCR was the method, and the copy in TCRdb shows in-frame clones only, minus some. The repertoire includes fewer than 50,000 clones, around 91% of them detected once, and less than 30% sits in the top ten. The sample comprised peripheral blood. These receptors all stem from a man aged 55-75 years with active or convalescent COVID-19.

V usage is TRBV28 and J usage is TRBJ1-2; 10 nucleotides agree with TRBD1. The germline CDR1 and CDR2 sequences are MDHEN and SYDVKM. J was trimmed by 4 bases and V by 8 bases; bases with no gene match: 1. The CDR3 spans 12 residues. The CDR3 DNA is TGTGCCAGCGGGGACAGGGGCTATGGCTACACCTTC. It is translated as CASGDRGYGYTF.

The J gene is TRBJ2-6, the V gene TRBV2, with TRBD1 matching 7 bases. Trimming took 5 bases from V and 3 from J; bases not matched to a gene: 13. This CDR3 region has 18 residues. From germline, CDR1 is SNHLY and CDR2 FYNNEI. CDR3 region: CASSLTGSGLIGANVLTF. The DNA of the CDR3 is TGTGCCAGCAGTCTGACAGGGAGCGGCCTCATTGGGGCCAACGTCCTGACTTTC.

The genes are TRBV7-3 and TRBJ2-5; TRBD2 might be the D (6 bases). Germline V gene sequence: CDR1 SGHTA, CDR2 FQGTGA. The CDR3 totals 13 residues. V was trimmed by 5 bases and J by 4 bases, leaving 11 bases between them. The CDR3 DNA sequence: TGTGCCAGCAGCCCCCGGGGGATAGAGACCCAGTACTTC. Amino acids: CASSPRGIETQYF.

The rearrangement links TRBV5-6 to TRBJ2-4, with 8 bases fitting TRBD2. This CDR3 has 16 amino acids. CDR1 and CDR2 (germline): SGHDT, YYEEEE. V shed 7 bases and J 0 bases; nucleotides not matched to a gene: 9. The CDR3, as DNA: TGTGCCAGCCGCGCAACTAGCGGACTAGCCAAAAACATTCAGTACTTC. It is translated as CASRATSGLAKNIQYF.

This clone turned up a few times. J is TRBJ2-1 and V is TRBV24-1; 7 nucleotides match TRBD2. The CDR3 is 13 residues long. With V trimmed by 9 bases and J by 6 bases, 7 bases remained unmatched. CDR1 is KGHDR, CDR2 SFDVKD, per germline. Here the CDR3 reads CATAGAGANEQFF. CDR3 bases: TGTGCCACCGCTGGGGCGGGAGCCAATGAGCAGTTCTTC.

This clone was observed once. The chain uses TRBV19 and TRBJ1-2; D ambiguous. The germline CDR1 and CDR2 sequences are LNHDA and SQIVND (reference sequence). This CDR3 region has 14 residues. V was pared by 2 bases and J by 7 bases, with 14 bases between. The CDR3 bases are TGTGCCAGTAGTATACCTTGGGCCCGGGGTGGCTACACCTTC. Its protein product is CASSIPWARGGYTF.

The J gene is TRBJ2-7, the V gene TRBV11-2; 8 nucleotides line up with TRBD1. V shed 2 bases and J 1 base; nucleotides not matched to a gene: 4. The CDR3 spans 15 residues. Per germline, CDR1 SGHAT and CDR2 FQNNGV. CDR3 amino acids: CASSLPRTGSYEQYF. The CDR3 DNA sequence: TGTGCCAGCAGCTTACCCCGGACAGGGTCCTACGAGCAGTACTTC.

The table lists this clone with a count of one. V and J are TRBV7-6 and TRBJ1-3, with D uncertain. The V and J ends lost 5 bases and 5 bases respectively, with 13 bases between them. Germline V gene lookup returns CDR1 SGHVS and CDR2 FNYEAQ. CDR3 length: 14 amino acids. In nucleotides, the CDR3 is TGTGCCAGCAGCCCCAATCCCACTAGAAACACCATATATTTT. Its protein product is CASSPNPTRNTIYF.

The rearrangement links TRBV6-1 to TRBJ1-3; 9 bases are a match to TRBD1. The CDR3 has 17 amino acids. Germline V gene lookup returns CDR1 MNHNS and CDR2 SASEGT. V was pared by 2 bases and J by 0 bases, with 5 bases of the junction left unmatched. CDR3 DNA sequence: TGTGCCAGCAGTGAAAGGACAGGGGCAGGCTCTGGAAACACCATATATTTT. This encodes CASSERTGAGSGNTIYF.

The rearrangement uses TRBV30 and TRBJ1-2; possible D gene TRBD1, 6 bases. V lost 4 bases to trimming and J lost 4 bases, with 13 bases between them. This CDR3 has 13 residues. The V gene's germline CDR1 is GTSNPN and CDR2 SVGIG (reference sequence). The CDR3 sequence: CAWNERGGYGYTF. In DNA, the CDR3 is TGTGCCTGGAACGAGAGGGGGGGCTATGGCTACACCTTC.

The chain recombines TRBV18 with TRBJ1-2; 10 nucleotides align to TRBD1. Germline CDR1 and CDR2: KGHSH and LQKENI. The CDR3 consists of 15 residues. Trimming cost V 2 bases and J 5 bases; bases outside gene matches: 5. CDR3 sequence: CASSPGQGVGYGYTF. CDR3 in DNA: TGTGCCAGCTCACCAGGACAGGGGGTAGGATATGGCTACACCTTC.